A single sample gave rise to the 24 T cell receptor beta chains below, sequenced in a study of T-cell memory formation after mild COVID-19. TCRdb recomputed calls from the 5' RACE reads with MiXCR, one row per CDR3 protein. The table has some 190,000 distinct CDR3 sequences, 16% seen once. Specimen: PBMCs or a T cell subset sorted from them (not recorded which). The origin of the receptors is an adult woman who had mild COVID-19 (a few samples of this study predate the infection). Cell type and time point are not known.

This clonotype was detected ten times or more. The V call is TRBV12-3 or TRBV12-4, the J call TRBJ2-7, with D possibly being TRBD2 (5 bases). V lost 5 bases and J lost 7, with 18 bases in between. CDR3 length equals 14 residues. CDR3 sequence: CASSLELGRREQYF. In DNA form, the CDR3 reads TGTGCCAGCAGTCTTGAACTAGGACGTAGGGAGCAGTACTTC.

CDR3 nucleotides: TGTGCCAGCACGTCGTTAAGCAATCAGCCCCAGCATTTT. It is translated as CASTSLSNQPQHF. V usage is TRBV6-6 and J usage is TRBJ1-5; no clear D. The CDR3 covers 13 residues. Germline V gene data show CDR1 as MNHNY and CDR2 as SVGAGI (reference sequence). With 7 bases removed from V and 1 base from J, the gap between germline ends came to 8 bases.

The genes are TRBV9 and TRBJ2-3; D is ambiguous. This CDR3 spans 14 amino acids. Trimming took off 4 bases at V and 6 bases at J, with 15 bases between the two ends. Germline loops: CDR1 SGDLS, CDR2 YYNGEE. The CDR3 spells CASSNLDFRDTQYF. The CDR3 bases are TGTGCCAGCAGCAACCTTGACTTCCGGGATACGCAGTATTTT. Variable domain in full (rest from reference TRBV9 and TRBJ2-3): DSGVTQTPKHLITATGQRVTLRCSPRSGDLSVYWYQQSLDQGLQFLIQYYNGEERAKGNILERFSAQQFPDLHSELNLSSLELGDSALYFCASSNLDFRDTQYFGPGTRLTVL.

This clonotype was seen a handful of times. CDR3 sequence (DNA): TGTGCCAGCAGCTCACTCGACAGGGGTGGCTACGAGCAGTACTTC. Translation: CASSSLDRGGYEQYF. This chain links TRBV7-9 with TRBJ2-7; 8 bases match TRBD1. The V gene's germline CDR1 is SEHNR and CDR2 FQNEAQ (reference sequence). This CDR3 spans 15 amino acids. V trimming: 4 bases; J trimming: 3 bases; junction bases outside the gene matches: 8.

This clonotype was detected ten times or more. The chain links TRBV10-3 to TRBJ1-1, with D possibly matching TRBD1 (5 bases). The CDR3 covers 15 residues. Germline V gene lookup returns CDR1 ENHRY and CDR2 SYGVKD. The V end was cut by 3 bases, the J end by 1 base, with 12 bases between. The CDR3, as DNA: TGTGCCATCAGTGAAAAGGGGCAGGAGAACACTGAAGCTTTCTTT. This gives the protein CAISEKGQENTEAFF.

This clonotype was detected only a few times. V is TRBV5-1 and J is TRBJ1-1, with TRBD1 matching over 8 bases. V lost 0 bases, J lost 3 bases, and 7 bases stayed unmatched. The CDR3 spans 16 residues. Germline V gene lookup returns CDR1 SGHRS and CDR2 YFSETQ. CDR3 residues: CASSLGDRGRDTEAFF. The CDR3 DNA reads TGCGCCAGCAGCTTGGGAGACAGGGGTCGAGACACTGAAGCTTTCTTT.

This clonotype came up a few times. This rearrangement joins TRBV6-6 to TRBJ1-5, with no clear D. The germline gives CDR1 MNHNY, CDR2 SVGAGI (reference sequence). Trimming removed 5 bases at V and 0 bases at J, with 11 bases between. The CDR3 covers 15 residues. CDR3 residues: CASSPYRDSNQPQHF. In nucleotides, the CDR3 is TGTGCCAGCAGTCCCTACAGAGATAGCAATCAGCCCCAGCATTTT.

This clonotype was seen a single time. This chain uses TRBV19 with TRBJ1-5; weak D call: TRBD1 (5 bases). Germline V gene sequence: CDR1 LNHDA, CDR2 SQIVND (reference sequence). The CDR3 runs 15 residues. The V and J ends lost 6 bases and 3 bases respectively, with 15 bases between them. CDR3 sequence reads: CASRTPGPINQPQHF. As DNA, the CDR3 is TGTGCCAGTAGGACTCCGGGACCGATCAATCAGCCCCAGCATTTT.

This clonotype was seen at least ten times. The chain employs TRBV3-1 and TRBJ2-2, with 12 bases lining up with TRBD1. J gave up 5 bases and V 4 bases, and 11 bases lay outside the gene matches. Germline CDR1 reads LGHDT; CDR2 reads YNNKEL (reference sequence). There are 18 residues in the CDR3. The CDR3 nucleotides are TGTGCCAGCAGCCTCCTCCCCGGGACAGGGGGCCGAACCGGGGAGCTGTTTTTT. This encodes CASSLLPGTGGRTGELFF.

The CDR3, as DNA: TGTGCCAGCAGTGCCGTCGGCGGGCCGGGGCCAGATACGCAGTATTTT. Its protein is CASSAVGGPGPDTQYF. The chain recombines TRBV6-5 with TRBJ2-3; D possibly matches TRBD1 or TRBD2 (5 bases each). The germline gives CDR1 MNHEY, CDR2 SVGAGI. There are 16 residues in the CDR3. Deletions cut 5 bases from V and 4 bases from J, with 19 bases between.

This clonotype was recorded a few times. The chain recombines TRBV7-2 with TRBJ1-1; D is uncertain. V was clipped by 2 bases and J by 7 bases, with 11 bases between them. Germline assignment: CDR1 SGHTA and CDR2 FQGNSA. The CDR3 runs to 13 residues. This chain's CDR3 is CASSLSTGREAFF. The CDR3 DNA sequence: TGTGCCAGCAGCTTATCCACCGGGCGTGAAGCTTTCTTT. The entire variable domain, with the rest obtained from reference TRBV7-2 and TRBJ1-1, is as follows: GAGVSQSPSNKVTEKGKDVELRCDPISGHTALYWYRQSLGQGLEFLIYFQGNSAPDKSGLPSDRFSAERTGGSVSTLTIQRTQQEDSAVYLCASSLSTGREAFFGQGTRLTVV.

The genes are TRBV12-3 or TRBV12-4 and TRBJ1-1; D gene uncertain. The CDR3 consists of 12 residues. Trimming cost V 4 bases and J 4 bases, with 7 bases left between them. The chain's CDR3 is CASSYSFTEAFF. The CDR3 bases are TGTGCCAGCAGTTACAGCTTCACTGAAGCTTTCTTT.

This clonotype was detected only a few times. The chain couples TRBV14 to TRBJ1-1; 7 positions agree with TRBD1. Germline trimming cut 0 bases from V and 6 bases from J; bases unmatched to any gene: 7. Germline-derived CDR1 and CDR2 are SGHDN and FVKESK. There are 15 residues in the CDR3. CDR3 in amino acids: CASSQDQTGRAEAFF. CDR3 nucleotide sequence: TGTGCCAGCAGCCAAGATCAGACAGGGAGAGCTGAAGCTTTCTTT.

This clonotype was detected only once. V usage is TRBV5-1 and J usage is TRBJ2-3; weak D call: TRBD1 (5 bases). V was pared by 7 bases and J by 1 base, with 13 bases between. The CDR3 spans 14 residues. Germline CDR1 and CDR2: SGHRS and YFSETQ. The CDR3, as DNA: TGCGCCAGCTGTAGACAGTTCGGCACAGATACGCAGTATTTT. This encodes CASCRQFGTDTQYF. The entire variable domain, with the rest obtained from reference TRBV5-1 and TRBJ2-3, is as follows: KAGVTQTPRYLIKTRGQQVTLSCSPISGHRSVSWYQQTPGQGLQFLFEYFSETQRNKGNFPGRFSGRQFSNSRSEMNVSTLELGDSALYLCASCRQFGTDTQYFGPGTRLTVL.

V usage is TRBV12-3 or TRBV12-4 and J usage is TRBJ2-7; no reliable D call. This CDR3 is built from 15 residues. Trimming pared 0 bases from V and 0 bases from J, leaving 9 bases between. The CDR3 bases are TGTGCCAGCAGTTTAGCCGGCAGCCACTCCTACGAGCAGTACTTC. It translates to CASSLAGSHSYEQYF.

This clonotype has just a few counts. The CDR3 loop reads CASSGTGNTDTQYF. As DNA, the CDR3 is TGTGCCAGCAGTGGGACAGGGAACACAGATACGCAGTATTTT. The V and J genes are TRBV6-1 and TRBJ2-3; 8 nucleotides line up with TRBD1. Germline CDR1 MNHNS, CDR2 SASEGT. V lost 4 bases and J lost 2; bases outside the gene matches: 2. The CDR3 runs to 14 residues.

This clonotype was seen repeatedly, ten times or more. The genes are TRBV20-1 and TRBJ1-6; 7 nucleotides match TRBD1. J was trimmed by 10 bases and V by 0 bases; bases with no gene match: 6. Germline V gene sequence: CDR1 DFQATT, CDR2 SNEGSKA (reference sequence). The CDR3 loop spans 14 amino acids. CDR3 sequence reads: CSARDPRTGSPLHF. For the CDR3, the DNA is TGCAGTGCTAGAGATCCAAGGACAGGATCACCCCTCCACTTT.

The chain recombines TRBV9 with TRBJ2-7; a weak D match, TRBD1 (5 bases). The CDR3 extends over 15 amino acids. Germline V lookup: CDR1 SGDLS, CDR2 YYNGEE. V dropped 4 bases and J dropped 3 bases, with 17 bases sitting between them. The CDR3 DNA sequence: TGTGCCAGCAGCCCCCGCGGTCAGGGCCTCTACGAGCAGTACTTC. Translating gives CASSPRGQGLYEQYF.

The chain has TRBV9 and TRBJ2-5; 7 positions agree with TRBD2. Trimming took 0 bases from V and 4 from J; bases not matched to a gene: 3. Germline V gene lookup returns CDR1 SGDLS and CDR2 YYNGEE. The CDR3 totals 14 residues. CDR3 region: CASSVDTGGETQYF. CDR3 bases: TGTGCCAGCAGCGTAGACACGGGGGGAGAGACCCAGTACTTC. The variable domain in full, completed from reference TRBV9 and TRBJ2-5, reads DSGVTQTPKHLITATGQRVTLRCSPRSGDLSVYWYQQSLDQGLQFLIQYYNGEERAKGNILERFSAQQFPDLHSELNLSSLELGDSALYFCASSVDTGGETQYFGPGTRLLVL.

The DNA of the CDR3 is TGTGCCAGCAGCTTAGGGGACAGGGGCCAGACCCAGTACTTC. It specifies CASSLGDRGQTQYF. The V call is TRBV7-2, the J call TRBJ2-5, with 10 bases matching TRBD1. CDR1 and CDR2 from the germline V gene are SGHTA and FQGNSA. J was trimmed by 6 bases and V by 1 base; bases with no gene match: 2. This CDR3 is 14 amino acids long.

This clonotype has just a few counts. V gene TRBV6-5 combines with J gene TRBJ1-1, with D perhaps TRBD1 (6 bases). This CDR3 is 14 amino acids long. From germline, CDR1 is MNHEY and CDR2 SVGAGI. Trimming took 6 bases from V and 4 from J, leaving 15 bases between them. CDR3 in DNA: TGTGCCAGCAGCAGTACAGGGATTGCCACTGAAGCTTTCTTT. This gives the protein CASSSTGIATEAFF.

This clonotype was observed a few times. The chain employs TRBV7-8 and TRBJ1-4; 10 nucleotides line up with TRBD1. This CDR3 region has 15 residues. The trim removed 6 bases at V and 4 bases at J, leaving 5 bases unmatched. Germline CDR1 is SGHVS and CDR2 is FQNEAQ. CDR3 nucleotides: TGTGCCAGCAGGACAGGGGGCTCAGTTAATGAAAAACTGTTTTTT. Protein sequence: CASRTGGSVNEKLFF.

The CDR3 bases are TGCAGTGCTGGTACCGGGACAGACGTGTATGGCTACACCTTC. Translating it yields CSAGTGTDVYGYTF. This chain joins TRBV20-1 and TRBJ1-2; 7 positions match TRBD1. The CDR3 runs 14 residues. V gave up 5 bases and J gave up 5 bases; unmatched junction bases: 11. CDR1 DFQATT and CDR2 SNEGSKA come from the germline V gene (reference sequence).

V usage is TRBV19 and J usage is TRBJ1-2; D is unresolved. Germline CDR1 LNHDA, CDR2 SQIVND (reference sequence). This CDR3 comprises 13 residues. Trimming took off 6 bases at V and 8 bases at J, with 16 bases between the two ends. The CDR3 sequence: CASRNIDSRGYTF. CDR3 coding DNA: TGTGCCAGTAGGAACATTGATTCGCGGGGCTACACCTTC.